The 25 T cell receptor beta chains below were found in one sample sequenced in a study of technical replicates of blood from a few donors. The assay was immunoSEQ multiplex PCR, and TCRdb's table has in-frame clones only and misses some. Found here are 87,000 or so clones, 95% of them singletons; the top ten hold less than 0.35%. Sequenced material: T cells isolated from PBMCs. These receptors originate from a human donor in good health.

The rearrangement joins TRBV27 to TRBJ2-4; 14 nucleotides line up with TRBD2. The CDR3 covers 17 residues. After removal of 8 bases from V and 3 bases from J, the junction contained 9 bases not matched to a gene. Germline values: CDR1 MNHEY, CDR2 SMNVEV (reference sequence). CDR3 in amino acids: CASESWTSGRNKNIQYF. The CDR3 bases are TGTGCCAGCGAGTCCTGGACTAGCGGGAGGAACAAAAACATTCAGTACTTC.

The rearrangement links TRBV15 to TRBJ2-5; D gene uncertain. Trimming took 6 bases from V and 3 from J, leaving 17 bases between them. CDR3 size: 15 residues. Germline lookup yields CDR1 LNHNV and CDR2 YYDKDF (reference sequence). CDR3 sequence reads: CATRYVGSSEETQYF. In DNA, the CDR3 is TGTGCCACCAGGTATGTGGGCAGTTCAGAAGAGACCCAGTACTTC. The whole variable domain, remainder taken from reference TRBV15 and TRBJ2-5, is DAMVIQNPRYQVTQFGKPVTLSCSQTLNHNVMYWYQQKSSQAPKLLFHYYDKDFNNEADTPDNFQSRRPNTSFCFLDIRSPGLGDTAMYLCATRYVGSSEETQYFGPGTRLLVL.

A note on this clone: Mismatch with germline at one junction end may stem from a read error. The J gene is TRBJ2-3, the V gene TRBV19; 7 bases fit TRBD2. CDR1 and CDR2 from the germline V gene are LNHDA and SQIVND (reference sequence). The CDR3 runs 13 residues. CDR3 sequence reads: CASSREGPDTQYF. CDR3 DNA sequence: TGTGCCAGCAGTAGGGAGGGGCCAGATACGCAGTATTTT.

In DNA, the CDR3 is TGTGCCACCAGCGAGACGGGACAGCCTTACGAGCAGTACTTC. Encoded protein: CATSETGQPYEQYF. The rearrangement links TRBV15 to TRBJ2-7; the match to TRBD1 covers 7 bases. The CDR3 runs to 14 residues. Germline CDR1 is LNHNV and CDR2 is YYDKDF (reference sequence). Trimming cost V 5 bases and J 4 bases; bases outside gene matches: 8.

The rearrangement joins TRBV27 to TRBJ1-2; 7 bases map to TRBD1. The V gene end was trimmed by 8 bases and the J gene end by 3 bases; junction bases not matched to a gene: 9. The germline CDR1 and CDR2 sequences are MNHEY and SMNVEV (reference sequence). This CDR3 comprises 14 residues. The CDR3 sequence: CASRLRQGDYGYTF. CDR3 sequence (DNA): TGTGCCAGCCGGCTTCGACAGGGAGACTATGGCTACACCTTC.

The chain's CDR3 is CASSLVDGGNTEAFF. The CDR3, as DNA: TGCGCCAGCAGCTTGGTGGACGGAGGGAACACTGAAGCTTTCTTT. The chain uses TRBV5-1 and TRBJ1-1; D not resolved. Germline CDR1 and CDR2: SGHRS and YFSETQ. The CDR3 length is 15 residues. V lost 0 bases and J 1 base, leaving 10 bases between the germline ends.

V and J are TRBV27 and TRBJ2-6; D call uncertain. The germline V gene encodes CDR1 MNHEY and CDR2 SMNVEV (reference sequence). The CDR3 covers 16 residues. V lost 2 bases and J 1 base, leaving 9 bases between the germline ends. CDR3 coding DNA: TGTGCCAGCAGTTTACAGGTTTTTTCTGGGGCCAACGTCCTGACTTTC. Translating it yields CASSLQVFSGANVLTF.

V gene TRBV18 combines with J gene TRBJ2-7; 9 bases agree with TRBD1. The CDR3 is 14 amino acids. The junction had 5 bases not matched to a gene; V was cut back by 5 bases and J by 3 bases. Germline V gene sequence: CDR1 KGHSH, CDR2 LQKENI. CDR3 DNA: TGTGCCAGCTCATCGGGACAGGGTGGCTACGAGCAGTACTTC. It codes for CASSSGQGGYEQYF.

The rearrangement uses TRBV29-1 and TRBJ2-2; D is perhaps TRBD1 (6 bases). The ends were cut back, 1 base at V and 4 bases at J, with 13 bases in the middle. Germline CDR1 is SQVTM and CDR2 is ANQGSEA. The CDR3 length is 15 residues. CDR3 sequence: CSVEGGTGRTGELFF. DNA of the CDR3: TGCAGCGTTGAAGGAGGCACAGGGCGCACCGGGGAGCTGTTTTTT.

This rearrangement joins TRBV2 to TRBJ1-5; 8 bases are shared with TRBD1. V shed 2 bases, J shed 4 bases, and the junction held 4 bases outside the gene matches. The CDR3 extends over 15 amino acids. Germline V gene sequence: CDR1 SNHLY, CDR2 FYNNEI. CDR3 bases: TGTGCCAGCAGTGAATGGGACAGGATAAATCAGCCCCAGCATTTT. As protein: CASSEWDRINQPQHF.

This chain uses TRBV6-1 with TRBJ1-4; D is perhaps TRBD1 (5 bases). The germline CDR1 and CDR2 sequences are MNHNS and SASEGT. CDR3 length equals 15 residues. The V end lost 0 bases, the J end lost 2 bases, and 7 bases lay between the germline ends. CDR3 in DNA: TGTGCCAGCAGTGAAGCAGGGGCGACTAATGAAAAACTGTTTTTT. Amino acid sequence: CASSEAGATNEKLFF.

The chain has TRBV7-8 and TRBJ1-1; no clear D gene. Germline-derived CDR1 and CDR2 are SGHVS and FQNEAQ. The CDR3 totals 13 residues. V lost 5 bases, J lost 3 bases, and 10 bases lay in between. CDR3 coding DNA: TGTGCCAGCAGCGCAGATATGTACACTGAAGCTTTCTTT. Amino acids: CASSADMYTEAFF.

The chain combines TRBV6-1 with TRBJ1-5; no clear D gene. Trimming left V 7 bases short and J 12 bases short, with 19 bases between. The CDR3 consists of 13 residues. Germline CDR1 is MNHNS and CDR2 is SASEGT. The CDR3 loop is CASNDGPGWVQHF. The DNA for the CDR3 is TGTGCCAGCAACGACGGACCGGGGTGGGTCCAGCATTTT.

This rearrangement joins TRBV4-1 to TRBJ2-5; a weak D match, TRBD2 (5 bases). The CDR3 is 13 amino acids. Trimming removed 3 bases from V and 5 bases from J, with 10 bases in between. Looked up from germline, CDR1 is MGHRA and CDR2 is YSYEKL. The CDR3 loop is CASSQPRGETQYF. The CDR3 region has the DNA TGCGCCAGCAGCCAGCCAAGAGGGGAGACCCAGTACTTC.

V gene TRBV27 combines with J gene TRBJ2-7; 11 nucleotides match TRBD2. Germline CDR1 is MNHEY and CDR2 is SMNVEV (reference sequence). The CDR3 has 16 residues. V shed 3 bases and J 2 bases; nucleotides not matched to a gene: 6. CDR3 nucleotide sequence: TGTGCCAGCAGTTTCCTAGCGGGAGGACCCCCCTACGAGCAGTACTTC. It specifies CASSFLAGGPPYEQYF.

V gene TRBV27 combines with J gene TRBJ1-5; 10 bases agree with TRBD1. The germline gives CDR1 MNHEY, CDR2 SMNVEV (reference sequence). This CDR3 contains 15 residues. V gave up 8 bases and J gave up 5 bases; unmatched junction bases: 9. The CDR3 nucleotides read TGTGCCAGCGGAGGGACAGGGGAGGGGTATCAGCCCCAGCATTTT. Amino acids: CASGGTGEGYQPQHF.

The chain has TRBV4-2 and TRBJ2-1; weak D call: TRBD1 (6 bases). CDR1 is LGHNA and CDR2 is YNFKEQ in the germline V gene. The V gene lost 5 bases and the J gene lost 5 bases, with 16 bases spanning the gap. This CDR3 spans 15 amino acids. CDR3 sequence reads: CASSGGSFGHNEQFF. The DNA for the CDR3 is TGTGCCAGCAGCGGGGGCTCTTTTGGTCACAATGAGCAGTTCTTC.

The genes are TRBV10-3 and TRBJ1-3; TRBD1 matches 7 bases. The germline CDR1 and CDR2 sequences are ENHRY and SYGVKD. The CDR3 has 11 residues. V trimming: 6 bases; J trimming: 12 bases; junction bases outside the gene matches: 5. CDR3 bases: TGTGCCATCAGGGGGACAGAAGGCATATATTTT. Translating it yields CAIRGTEGIYF.

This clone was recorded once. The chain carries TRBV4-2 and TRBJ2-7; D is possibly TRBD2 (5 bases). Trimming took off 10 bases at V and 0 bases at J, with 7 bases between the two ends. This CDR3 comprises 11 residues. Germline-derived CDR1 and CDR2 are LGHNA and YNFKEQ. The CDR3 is CATGDSYEQYF. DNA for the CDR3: TGTGCCACCGGGGACTCCTACGAGCAGTACTTC.

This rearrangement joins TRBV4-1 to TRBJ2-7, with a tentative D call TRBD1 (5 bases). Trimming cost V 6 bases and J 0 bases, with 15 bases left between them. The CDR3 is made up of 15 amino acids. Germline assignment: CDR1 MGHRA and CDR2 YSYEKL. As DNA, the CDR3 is TGCGCCAGCAGTGGACACCTAGGGCCCTCCTACGAGCAGTACTTC. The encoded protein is CASSGHLGPSYEQYF.

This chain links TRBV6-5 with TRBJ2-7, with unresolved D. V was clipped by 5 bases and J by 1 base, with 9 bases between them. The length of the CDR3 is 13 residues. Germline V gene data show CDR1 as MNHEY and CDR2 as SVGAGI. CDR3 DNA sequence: TGTGCCAGCAGTACGGTAGTGTCCTACGAGCAGTACTTC. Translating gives CASSTVVSYEQYF.

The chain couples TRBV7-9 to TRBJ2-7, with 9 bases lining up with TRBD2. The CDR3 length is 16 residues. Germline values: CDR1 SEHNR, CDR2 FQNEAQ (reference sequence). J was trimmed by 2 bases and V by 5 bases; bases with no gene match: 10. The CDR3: CASSLLSGRDPYEQYF. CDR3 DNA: TGTGCCAGCAGCCTCCTTAGCGGGAGAGACCCCTACGAGCAGTACTTC.

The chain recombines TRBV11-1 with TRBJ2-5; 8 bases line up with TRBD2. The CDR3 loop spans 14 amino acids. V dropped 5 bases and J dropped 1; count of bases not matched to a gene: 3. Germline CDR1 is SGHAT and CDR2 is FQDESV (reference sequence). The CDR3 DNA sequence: TGTGCCAGCAGCCCTGGGACTAGCCAAGAGACCCAGTACTTC. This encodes CASSPGTSQETQYF. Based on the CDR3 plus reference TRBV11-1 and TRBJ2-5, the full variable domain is EAEVAQSPRYKITEKSQAVAFWCDPISGHATLYWYRQILGQGPELLVQFQDESVVDDSQLPKDRFSAERLKGVDSTLKIQPAELGDSAMYLCASSPGTSQETQYFGPGTRLLVL.

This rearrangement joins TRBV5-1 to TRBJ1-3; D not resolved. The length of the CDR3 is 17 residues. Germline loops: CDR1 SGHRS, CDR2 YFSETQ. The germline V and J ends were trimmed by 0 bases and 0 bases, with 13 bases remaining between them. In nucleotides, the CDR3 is TGCGCCAGCAGCTTGGGCGACTCTCCATTCTCTGGAAACACCATATATTTT. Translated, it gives CASSLGDSPFSGNTIYF.

CDR3 region: CASSSGVNTEAFF. The CDR3 DNA follows: TGTGCCAGCAGCTCCGGGGTGAACACTGAAGCTTTCTTT. The J gene is TRBJ1-1, the V gene TRBV5-5; D uncertain. The CDR3 consists of 13 residues. Trimming shortened V by 3 bases and J by 0 bases, and 6 bases separated the two germline ends. Germline V gene lookup returns CDR1 SGHKS and CDR2 YYEKEE (reference sequence). The complete variable domain, with remaining parts taken from reference TRBV5-5 and TRBJ1-1, reads DAGVTQSPTHLIKTRGQQVTLRCSPISGHKSVSWYQQVLGQGPQFIFQYYEKEERGRGNFPDRFSARQFPNYSSELNVNALLLGDSALYLCASSSGVNTEAFFGQGTRLTVV.